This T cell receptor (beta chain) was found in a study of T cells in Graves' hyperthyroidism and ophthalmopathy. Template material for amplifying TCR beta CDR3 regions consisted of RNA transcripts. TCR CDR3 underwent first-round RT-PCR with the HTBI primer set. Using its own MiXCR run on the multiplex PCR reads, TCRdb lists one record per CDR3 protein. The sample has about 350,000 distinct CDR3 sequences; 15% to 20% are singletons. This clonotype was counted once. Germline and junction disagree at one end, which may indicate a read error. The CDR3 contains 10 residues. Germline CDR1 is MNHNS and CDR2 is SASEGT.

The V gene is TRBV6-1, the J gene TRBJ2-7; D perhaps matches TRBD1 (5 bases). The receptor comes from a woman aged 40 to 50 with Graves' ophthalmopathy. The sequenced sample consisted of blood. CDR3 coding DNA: TGTGCCATTGGACACCACTCCCCTGGCTTC. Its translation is CAIGHHSPGF.